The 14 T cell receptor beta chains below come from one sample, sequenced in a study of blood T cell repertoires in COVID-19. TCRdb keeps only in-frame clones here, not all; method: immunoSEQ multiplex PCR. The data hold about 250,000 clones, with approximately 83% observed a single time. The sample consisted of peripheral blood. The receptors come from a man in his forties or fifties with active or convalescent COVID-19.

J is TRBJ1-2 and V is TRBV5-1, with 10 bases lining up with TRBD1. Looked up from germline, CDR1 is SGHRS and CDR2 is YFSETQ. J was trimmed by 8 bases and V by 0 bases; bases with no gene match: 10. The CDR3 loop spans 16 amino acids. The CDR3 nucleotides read TGCGCCAGCAGCTTGGTCCGGGACAGGGGTGTCGAGGGCTACACCTTC. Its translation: CASSLVRDRGVEGYTF.

CDR3 sequence reads: CSVVGQGLPRGEAFF. CDR3 DNA: TGCAGCGTTGTGGGACAGGGGCTTCCAAGGGGTGAAGCTTTCTTT. The chain joins TRBV29-1 to TRBJ1-1; 10 nucleotides align to TRBD1. In germline, CDR1 is SQVTM, CDR2 ANQGSEA. This CDR3 region has 15 residues. V dropped 4 bases and J dropped 7; count of bases not matched to a gene: 12.

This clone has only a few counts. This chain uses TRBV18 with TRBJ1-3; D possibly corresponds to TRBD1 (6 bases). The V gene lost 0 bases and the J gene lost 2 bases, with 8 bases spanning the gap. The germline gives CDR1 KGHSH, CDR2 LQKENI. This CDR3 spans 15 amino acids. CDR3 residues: CASSPPSGAGNTIYF. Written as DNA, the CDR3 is TGTGCCAGCTCACCACCATCAGGGGCTGGAAACACCATATATTTT.

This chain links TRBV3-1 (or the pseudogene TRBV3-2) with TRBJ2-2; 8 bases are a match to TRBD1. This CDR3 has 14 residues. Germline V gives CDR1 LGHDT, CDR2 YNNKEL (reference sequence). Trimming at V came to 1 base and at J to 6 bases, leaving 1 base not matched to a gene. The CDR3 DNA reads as TGTGCCAGCAGCCAAGTACAGGGGGCCGGGGAGCTGTTTTTT. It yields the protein CASSQVQGAGELFF.

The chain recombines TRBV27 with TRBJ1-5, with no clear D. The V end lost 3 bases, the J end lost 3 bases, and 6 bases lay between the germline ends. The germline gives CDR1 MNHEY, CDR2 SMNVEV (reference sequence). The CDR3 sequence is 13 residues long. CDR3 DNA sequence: TGTGCCAGCAGTTTGTTCCTCAATCAGCCCCAGCATTTT. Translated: CASSLFLNQPQHF.

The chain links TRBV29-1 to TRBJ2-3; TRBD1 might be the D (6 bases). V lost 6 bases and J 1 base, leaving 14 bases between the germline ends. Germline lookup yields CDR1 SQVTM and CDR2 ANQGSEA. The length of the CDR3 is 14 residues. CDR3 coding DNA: TGCAGCGTCCCCGGGACAACCGGCACAGATACGCAGTATTTT. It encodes CSVPGTTGTDTQYF.

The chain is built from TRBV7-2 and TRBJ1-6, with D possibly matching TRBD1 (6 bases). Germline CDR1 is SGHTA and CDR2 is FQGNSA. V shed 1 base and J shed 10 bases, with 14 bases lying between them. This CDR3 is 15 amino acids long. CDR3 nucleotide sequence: TGTGCCAGCAGCTTAGAGGTCAGGGGAGAATCACCCCTCCACTTT. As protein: CASSLEVRGESPLHF.

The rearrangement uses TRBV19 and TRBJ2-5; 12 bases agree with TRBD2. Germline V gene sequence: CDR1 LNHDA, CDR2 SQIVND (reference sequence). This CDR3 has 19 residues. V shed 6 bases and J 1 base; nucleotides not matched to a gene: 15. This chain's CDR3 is CASSPQGLAGGLGQETQYF. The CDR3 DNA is TGTGCCAGTAGCCCTCAGGGCCTAGCGGGGGGGCTTGGCCAAGAGACCCAGTACTTC. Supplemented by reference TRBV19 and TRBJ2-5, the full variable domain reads DGGITQSPKYLFRKEGQNVTLSCEQNLNHDAMYWYRQDPGQGLRLIYYSQIVNDFQKGDIAEGYSVSREKKESFPLTVTSAQKNPTAFYLCASSPQGLAGGLGQETQYFGPGTRLLVL.

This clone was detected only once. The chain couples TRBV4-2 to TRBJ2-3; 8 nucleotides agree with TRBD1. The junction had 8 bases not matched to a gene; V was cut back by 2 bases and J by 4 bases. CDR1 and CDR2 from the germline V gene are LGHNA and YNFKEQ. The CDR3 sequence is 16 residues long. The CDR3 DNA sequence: TGTGCCAGCAGCCAATGGGCAGGGGGCGGGTCAGATACGCAGTATTTT. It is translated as CASSQWAGGGSDTQYF.

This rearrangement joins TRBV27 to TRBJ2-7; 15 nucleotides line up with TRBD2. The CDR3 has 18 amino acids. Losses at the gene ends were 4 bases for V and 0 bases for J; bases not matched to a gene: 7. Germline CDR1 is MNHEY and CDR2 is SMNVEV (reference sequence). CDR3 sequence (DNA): TGTGCCAGCAGTTGGGCCGGGACTAGCGGGGGGAGCTCCTACGAGCAGTACTTC. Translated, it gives CASSWAGTSGGSSYEQYF.

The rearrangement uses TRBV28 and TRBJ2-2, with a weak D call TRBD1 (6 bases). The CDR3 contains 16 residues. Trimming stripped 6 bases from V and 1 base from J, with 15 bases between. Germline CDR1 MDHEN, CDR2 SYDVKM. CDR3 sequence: CASRMIQGKNTGELFF. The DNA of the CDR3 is TGTGCCAGCAGAATGATACAGGGAAAGAACACCGGGGAGCTGTTTTTT.

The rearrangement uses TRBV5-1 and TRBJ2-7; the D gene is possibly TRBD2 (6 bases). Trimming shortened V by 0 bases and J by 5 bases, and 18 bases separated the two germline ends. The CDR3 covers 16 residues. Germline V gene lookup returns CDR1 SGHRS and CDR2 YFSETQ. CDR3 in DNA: TGCGCCAGCAGCTTGGCCGGGACTTCGACGGTCAACGAGCAGTACTTC. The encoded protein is CASSLAGTSTVNEQYF.

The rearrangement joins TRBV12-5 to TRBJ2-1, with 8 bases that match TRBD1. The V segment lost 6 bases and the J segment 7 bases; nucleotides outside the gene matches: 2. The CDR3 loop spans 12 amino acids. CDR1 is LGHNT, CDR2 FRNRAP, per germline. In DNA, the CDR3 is TGTGCTAGTGGCCGACAGGGGAATGAGCAGTTCTTC. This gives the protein CASGRQGNEQFF.

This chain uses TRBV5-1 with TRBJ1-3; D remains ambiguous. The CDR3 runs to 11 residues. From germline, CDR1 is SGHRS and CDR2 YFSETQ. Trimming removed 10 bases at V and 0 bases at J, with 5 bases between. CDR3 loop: CASGSGNTIYF. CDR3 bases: TGCGCCTCGGGCTCTGGAAACACCATATATTTT.